The 27 T cell receptor beta chains presented below share a single source sample, sequenced in a study of blood T cell repertoires in COVID-19. Clones were read by immunoSEQ multiplex PCR, and TCRdb kept only the in-frame ones, dropping some. Of about 96,000 clones listed, 80% to 90% are singletons. Material: peripheral blood. The receptors were gathered from a human donor with COVID-19, enrolled during active disease. The donor label of this sample is uncertain.

The rearrangement joins TRBV5-5 to TRBJ1-5; D is ambiguous. The CDR3 consists of 14 residues. V lost 7 bases, J lost 5 bases, and 16 bases lay in between. Per germline, CDR1 SGHKS and CDR2 YYEKEE (reference sequence). This CDR3 is CASHGPGFDQPQHF. The CDR3 DNA sequence: TGTGCCAGCCACGGCCCCGGGTTCGATCAGCCCCAGCATTTT.

This clone was seen a few times. The chain carries TRBV18 and TRBJ1-6; 8 nucleotides agree with TRBD1. CDR1 KGHSH and CDR2 LQKENI come from the germline V gene. The J segment lost 9 bases and the V segment lost 1 base, leaving 8 bases of the junction unmatched. The CDR3 loop spans 16 amino acids. This chain's CDR3 is CASSPLDRGPSSPLHF. The CDR3 nucleotides are TGTGCCAGCTCACCACTCGACAGGGGACCCAGTTCACCCCTCCACTTT.

The J gene is TRBJ1-6, the V gene TRBV18; 7 bases line up with TRBD1. The V and J ends lost 4 bases and 9 bases, in that order; junction bases with no gene match: 6. The CDR3 length is 14 residues. Germline CDR1 reads KGHSH; CDR2 reads LQKENI. In DNA, the CDR3 is TGTGCCAGCTCACAAGGGGGCATCGGTTCACCCCTCCACTTT. This sequence encodes CASSQGGIGSPLHF.

Only a few counts were recorded for this clone. The chain carries TRBV6-5 and TRBJ2-7; 9 bases agree with TRBD1. In germline, CDR1 is MNHEY, CDR2 SVGAGI. CDR3 length equals 15 residues. The V segment lost 9 bases and the J segment 3 bases; nucleotides outside the gene matches: 12. The CDR3 is CASSPRDRDDYEQYF. The CDR3 DNA follows: TGTGCCAGTTCCCCGCGGGACAGGGATGACTACGAGCAGTACTTC.

V is TRBV18 and J is TRBJ1-6; D may be TRBD1 (6 bases). CDR1 is KGHSH and CDR2 is LQKENI in the germline V gene. CDR3 length equals 15 residues. Trimming cost V 1 base and J 8 bases, with 12 bases left between them. In DNA form, the CDR3 reads TGTGCCAGCTCACCACTAGCACAGGGCGATTCACCCCTCCACTTT. This encodes CASSPLAQGDSPLHF.

The chain uses TRBV9 and TRBJ1-5; 9 bases match TRBD1. V was clipped by 3 bases and J by 5 bases; unmatched bases: 6. The CDR3 length is 15 residues. Per the germline V gene, CDR1 is SGDLS and CDR2 is YYNGEE. CDR3 bases: TGTGCCAGCAGCGCCGGGACAGGGATGGATCAGCCCCAGCATTTT. As protein: CASSAGTGMDQPQHF.

This chain joins TRBV5-1 and TRBJ2-7; TRBD2 aligns across 9 bases. In germline, CDR1 is SGHRS, CDR2 YFSETQ. V gave up 0 bases and J gave up 5 bases; unmatched junction bases: 3. The CDR3 is 14 residues long. The CDR3 loop reads CASSLVAGEHEQYF. The CDR3 DNA is TGCGCCAGCAGCTTGGTAGCGGGAGAACACGAGCAGTACTTC.

The gene calls are TRBV18 and TRBJ1-2, with a weak D call TRBD1 (5 bases). The V gene lost 3 bases and the J gene lost 4 bases, with 15 bases spanning the gap. The CDR3 is 15 residues long. The germline V gene encodes CDR1 KGHSH and CDR2 LQKENI. CDR3 residues: CASSPGLSGGYGYTF. For the CDR3, the DNA is TGTGCCAGCTCACCCGGACTCTCGGGGGGCTATGGCTACACCTTC.

The V and J genes are TRBV9 and TRBJ2-2; D is possibly TRBD2 (6 bases). Germline V gene sequence: CDR1 SGDLS, CDR2 YYNGEE. The V gene lost 6 bases and the J gene lost 3 bases, with 15 bases spanning the gap. This CDR3 region has 15 residues. This chain's CDR3 is CASKKHWEDTGELFF. The CDR3 region has the DNA TGTGCCAGCAAAAAGCATTGGGAGGACACCGGGGAGCTGTTTTTT.

V and J are TRBV7-9 and TRBJ1-1; a possible D gene is TRBD1 (6 bases). This CDR3 comprises 14 residues. Trimming removed 0 bases from V and 7 bases from J, with 12 bases in between. Germline V gene lookup returns CDR1 SEHNR and CDR2 FQNEAQ (reference sequence). CDR3 DNA sequence: TGTGCCAGCAGCTTAGCGACAGGTCGTATTGAAGCTTTCTTT. Translating it yields CASSLATGRIEAFF. The variable domain in full, completed from reference TRBV7-9 and TRBJ1-1, reads DTGVSQNPRHKITKRGQNVTFRCDPISEHNRLYWYRQTLGQGPEFLTYFQNEAQLEKSRLLSDRFSAERPKGSFSTLEIQRTEQGDSAMYLCASSLATGRIEAFFGQGTRLTVV.

The gene calls are TRBV27 and TRBJ2-5; 10 positions match TRBD2. CDR1 and CDR2 from the germline V gene are MNHEY and SMNVEV (reference sequence). The V gene end was trimmed by 5 bases and the J gene end by 7 bases; junction bases not matched to a gene: 16. The CDR3 loop spans 17 amino acids. The CDR3 DNA follows: TGTGCCAGCAGTGCCGGAACTAGCGGGGAGGTGAGATCGACCCAGTACTTC. Protein: CASSAGTSGEVRSTQYF.

V gene TRBV19 combines with J gene TRBJ1-6, with 8 nucleotides matching TRBD1. Germline CDR1 and CDR2: LNHDA and SQIVND (reference sequence). After removal of 5 bases from V and 0 bases from J, the junction contained 12 bases not matched to a gene. The CDR3 runs to 19 residues. Written as DNA, the CDR3 is TGTGCCAGTAGTGCTACCGGGACAGGCCTAAGCTCCTATAATTCACCCCTCCACTTT. Protein: CASSATGTGLSSYNSPLHF.

The chain combines TRBV19 with TRBJ1-5; D is possibly TRBD1 (5 bases). Trimming took 8 bases from V and 11 from J, leaving 16 bases between them. The CDR3 contains 12 residues. From germline, CDR1 is LNHDA and CDR2 SQIVND (reference sequence). The CDR3 here is CASYGGDQAQHF. CDR3 nucleotide sequence: TGTGCCAGTTATGGGGGGGACCAGGCCCAGCATTTT.

The rearrangement uses TRBV19 and TRBJ1-1; maybe TRBD1 (6 bases). CDR1 LNHDA and CDR2 SQIVND come from the germline V gene (reference sequence). V lost 0 bases to trimming and J lost 3 bases, with 11 bases between them. There are 15 residues in the CDR3. CDR3 nucleotide sequence: TGTGCCAGTAGTATAGATGAGGGGACACACACTGAAGCTTTCTTT. Protein product: CASSIDEGTHTEAFF.

The chain is built from TRBV6-5 and TRBJ1-2, with D hard to call. The germline V gene has CDR1 MNHEY and CDR2 SVGAGI. V was trimmed by 0 bases and J by 3 bases, leaving 8 bases between them. The CDR3 loop spans 14 amino acids. CDR3 DNA: TGTGCCAGCAGTTACTCGTGGGCAGACTATGGCTACACCTTC. Amino acids: CASSYSWADYGYTF.

The CDR3 DNA reads as TGTGCCAGCAGTGAACGCAGGGATATTGCTAATGAAAAACTGTTTTTT. It translates to CASSERRDIANEKLFF. This chain links TRBV6-1 with TRBJ1-4, with TRBD1 as a possible D gene (5 bases). The CDR3 runs to 16 residues. Between the trimmed V and J ends, which lost 2 bases and 3 bases, there was a span of 13 bases. Germline CDR1 MNHNS, CDR2 SASEGT.

This chain links TRBV24-1 with TRBJ2-1; 9 bases agree with TRBD1. CDR3 length equals 15 residues. Trimming removed 9 bases from V and 8 bases from J; junction bases left unmatched: 13. Germline lookup yields CDR1 KGHDR and CDR2 SFDVKD. CDR3 bases: TGTGCCACCGAGGGATCGGGACAGGGTGCCGATGAGCAGTTCTTC. Translated: CATEGSGQGADEQFF.

V usage is TRBV6-5 and J usage is TRBJ2-1; D is unclear. The V gene's germline CDR1 is MNHEY and CDR2 SVGAGI. Trimming took off 7 bases at V and 8 bases at J, with 9 bases between the two ends. The CDR3 sequence is 11 residues long. The CDR3 spells CASTIAYEQFF. CDR3 nucleotide sequence: TGTGCCAGCACCATAGCCTATGAGCAGTTCTTC.

The chain joins TRBV5-1 to TRBJ2-3, with TRBD2 as a possible D gene (7 bases). This CDR3 has 14 amino acids. Germline CDR1 reads SGHRS; CDR2 reads YFSETQ. Trimming cost V 3 bases and J 5 bases, with 13 bases left between them. The CDR3 DNA is TGCGCCAGCAGCTCCCGGGGGGCAAAAGATACGCAGTATTTT. Its translation: CASSSRGAKDTQYF.

This chain links TRBV6-5 with TRBJ1-1; the D is unclear. CDR1 is MNHEY, CDR2 SVGAGI, per germline. The CDR3 runs 13 residues. The V gene lost 6 bases and the J gene lost 1 base, with 9 bases spanning the gap. The CDR3 loop reads CASRSGRNTEAFF. The CDR3 nucleotides are TGTGCCAGCAGGAGTGGGAGGAACACTGAAGCTTTCTTT.

The chain links TRBV3-1 (or the pseudogene TRBV3-2) to TRBJ1-4, with 8 bases matching TRBD1. Unmatched junction bases numbered 8, after V lost 1 base and J lost 7 bases. From germline, CDR1 is LGHDT and CDR2 YNNKEL (reference sequence). There are 16 residues in the CDR3. For the CDR3, the DNA is TGTGCCAGCAGCCAAGGGCAGACAGGGGTCGGTGAAAAACTGTTTTTT. Protein sequence: CASSQGQTGVGEKLFF.

This chain links TRBV27 with TRBJ1-2; TRBD1 matches at 7 bases. V lost 6 bases, J lost 7 bases, and 8 bases stayed unmatched. Germline V gene data show CDR1 as MNHEY and CDR2 as SMNVEV (reference sequence). This CDR3 spans 13 amino acids. The CDR3 loop reads CASSLTGEAGYTF. The DNA for the CDR3 is TGTGCCAGCAGCCTTACAGGGGAGGCTGGCTACACCTTC.

J is TRBJ2-5 and V is TRBV5-1, with 8 bases matching TRBD2. The CDR3 covers 16 residues. J gave up 2 bases and V 0 bases, and 6 bases lay outside the gene matches. Germline V gene sequence: CDR1 SGHRS, CDR2 YFSETQ. The CDR3 nucleotides are TGCGCCAGCAGCTTGGGACCCGGGGGGGCTCAAGAGACCCAGTACTTC. As protein: CASSLGPGGAQETQYF.

The chain uses TRBV19 and TRBJ1-4; no firm D call. The CDR3 is 15 amino acids. Trimming removed 7 bases from V and 0 bases from J, with 12 bases in between. Germline V CDR1 and CDR2: LNHDA, SQIVND (reference sequence). The CDR3 DNA follows: TGTGCCAGTACCCCCGCGAGTGCAACTAATGAAAAACTGTTTTTT. Protein: CASTPASATNEKLFF.

This clone appeared a single time. The J gene is TRBJ2-7, the V gene TRBV5-6; tentatively, D is TRBD2 (5 bases). Germline V lookup: CDR1 SGHDT, CDR2 YYEEEE. V was clipped by 1 base and J by 4 bases, with 6 bases between them. The CDR3 covers 12 residues. CDR3 in amino acids: CASSLRGYEQYF. CDR3 coding DNA: TGTGCCAGCAGCTTGAGAGGGTACGAGCAGTACTTC.

The gene calls are TRBV6-6 and TRBJ1-4; TRBD1 agrees at 9 bases. Germline CDR1 is MNHNY and CDR2 is SVGAGI (reference sequence). The ends lost 5 bases at V and 7 bases at J; junction bases unmatched: 11. CDR3 length equals 16 residues. CDR3 sequence (DNA): TGTGCCAGCAGTCGAGCCACTGGGACAGGGCCTGAAAAACTGTTTTTT. This codes for CASSRATGTGPEKLFF.

V usage is TRBV9 and J usage is TRBJ2-7; 8 positions match TRBD1. CDR1 is SGDLS, CDR2 YYNGEE, per germline. This CDR3 has 15 amino acids. V lost 0 bases, J lost 3 bases, and 5 bases stayed unmatched. The CDR3 spells CASSVGTGNIYEQYF. The CDR3 DNA reads as TGTGCCAGCAGCGTAGGGACAGGGAATATCTACGAGCAGTACTTC.